Here is one T cell receptor (beta chain) with its context. There are a few counts of this clonotype. Its antigen is unknown. No much larger clone is present one base from it, and per-base qualities are unavailable. The sample belongs to a study of blood T cells in healthy people across ages (dated by TCRdb to about 2015). Describing the broader study: In model experiments, template switching captured roughly one uniquely barcoded TCR beta cDNA molecule for every two T cells. To track age-related changes in TCR beta repertoire diversity, the study relied on deep sequencing normalized with unique cDNA molecular identifiers. Donors were grouped into four age groups: young (average approximately 15 years), middle-aged (under 40), aged (about 60) and long-lived (just over 80). To avoid experimental bias, donors of different ages were randomly spread across the sequencing lanes. The study analyzed two additional independent replicas of 1 million unique cDNA reads from the same blood draw for two donors, one aged 18 to 30 and one aged 80 or older. Study-wide findings and limitations: Estimates of total diversity based on one million sequenced T cells were regarded as lower bounds and as underestimates. Observed TCR beta diversity per million T cells fell roughly linearly with age, and a significant reduction was already apparent by age around 40. The CMV infection status of donors was not known, potentially confounding age-related changes in expanded clonotypes. Because profiling used bulk unsorted PBMCs, naive and antigen-experienced compartments could not be compared conclusively. There was a strong correlation between observed TCR beta diversity and the percentage of naive T cells measured by flow cytometry. The long-lived group showed more naive CD4+ T cells, fewer expanded clones and increased TCR diversity than the aged group, suggesting age selection.

Receptor libraries were prepared by 5' RACE. The sequencer listed for this sample is Illumina HiSeq 2500. A second PCR of about 6 to 11 cycles was performed with a sample-barcoded 5' primer and a J-beta primer mix. Each TCR beta cDNA molecule received a unique molecular identifier from a template-switch 5' adaptor carrying 12 random nucleotides. Each sample yielded at least 3 million CDR3-containing paired-end reads. First-strand cDNA synthesis was performed from all RNA using the Mint cDNA synthesis kit, with priming by a TRBC-specific oligonucleotide. After uracil-DNA glycosylase treatment, a first 18-cycle PCR used universal primers M1SS and BC2_uni_R on all cDNA. The original pipeline was this. Each sample was normalized by randomly selecting 1 million high-quality reads, each carrying a distinct molecular identifier. Reads with shared molecular identifiers were discarded instead of being binned into consensus sequences. MiTCR, run with a Q25 quality threshold and the strictest error-elimination algorithm, handled CDR3 identification, clonotype clustering and error correction. Lower-bound total TCR beta diversity was estimated with a nonparametric unseen species model using Euler transformation. TCRdb cleaned the public reads at Q25 with fastp, built clones with MiXCR and kept in-frame beta chains. Each record represents a unique CDR3 protein, reported with the most common genes and DNA among its rows. The V and J calls reflect TCRdb's pipeline rather than the authors' work. The sample table holds about 1.5 million distinct CDR3 sequences, of which 40% to 45% were seen once. Less than 5% of the sample comes from the top ten.

As encoded in the germline V gene (reference sequence), CDR1 is SEHNR while CDR2 is FQNEAQ. Taken from cysteine to phenylalanine, the CDR3 has 17 residues. The CDR3 DNA has 51 bases and is translated from base 1. V is shortened by 5 bases, J by 2 bases, and the region joining them spans 20 bases. Systemically healthy Caucasian individuals from Russia, about 38 in total and aged about 6 to 95 years, were included as donors. Each donor gave 9.5 to 10 milliliters of peripheral blood, drawn into EDTA-treated Vacutainer tubes. Ficoll-Paque density-gradient centrifugation was used to isolate PBMCs, with at least 7 million obtained per sample. Trizol reagent was used to extract total RNA from PBMCs, with at least 5.5 micrograms per sample. Naive CD45RAhigh/CD27high T cell percentages were measured by flow cytometry on a PBMC aliquot from every donor.

Sequenced material: blood. The sequence derives from a woman between 18 and 29 years old in good health. The sequence links TRBV7-9 to TRBJ2-3, and the D gene may be TRBD1, 6 bases matching. The CDR3 loop reads CASSSRLGTRFTDTQYF. The DNA is TGTGCCAGCAGCAGTCGGCTCGGGACAAGGTTCACAGATACGCAGTATTTT.